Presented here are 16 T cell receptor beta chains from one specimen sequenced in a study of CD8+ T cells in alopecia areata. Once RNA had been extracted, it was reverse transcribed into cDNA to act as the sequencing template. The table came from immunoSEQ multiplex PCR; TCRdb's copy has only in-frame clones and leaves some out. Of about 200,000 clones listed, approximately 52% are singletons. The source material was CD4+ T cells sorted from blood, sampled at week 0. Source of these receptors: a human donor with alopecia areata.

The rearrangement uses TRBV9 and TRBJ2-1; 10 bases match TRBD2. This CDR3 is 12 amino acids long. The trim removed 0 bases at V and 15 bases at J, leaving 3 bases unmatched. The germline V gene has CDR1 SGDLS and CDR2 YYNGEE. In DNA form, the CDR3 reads TGTGCCAGCAGCGTAGGAACTAGCGGGGCGTTCTTC. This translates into CASSVGTSGAFF.

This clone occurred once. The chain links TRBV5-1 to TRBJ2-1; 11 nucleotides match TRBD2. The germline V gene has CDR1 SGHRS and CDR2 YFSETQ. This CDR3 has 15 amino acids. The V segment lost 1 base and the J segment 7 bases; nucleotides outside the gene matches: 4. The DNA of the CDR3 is TGCGCCAGCAGCTTGTATGCTAGCGGGAGGAATGAGCAGTTCTTC. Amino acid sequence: CASSLYASGRNEQFF.

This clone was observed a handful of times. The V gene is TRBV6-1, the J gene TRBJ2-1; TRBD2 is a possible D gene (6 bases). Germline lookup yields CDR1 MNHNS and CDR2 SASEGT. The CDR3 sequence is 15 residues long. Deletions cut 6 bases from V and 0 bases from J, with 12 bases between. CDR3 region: CASRNLASSYNEQFF. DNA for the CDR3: TGTGCCAGCAGAAACCTAGCGAGCTCCTACAATGAGCAGTTCTTC.

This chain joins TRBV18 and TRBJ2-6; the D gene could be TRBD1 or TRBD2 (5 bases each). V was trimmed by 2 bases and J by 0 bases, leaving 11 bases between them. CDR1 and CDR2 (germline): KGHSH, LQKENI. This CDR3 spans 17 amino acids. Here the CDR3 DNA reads TGTGCCAGCTCACCATGGGACGGAGCCTCTGGGGCCAACGTCCTGACTTTC. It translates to CASSPWDGASGANVLTF.

The CDR3 nucleotides are TGTGCCAGCAGCCAAGATCTCGGACTGTCTGGGGCCAACGTCCTGACTTTC. Amino acid sequence: CASSQDLGLSGANVLTF. The rearrangement joins TRBV4-2 to TRBJ2-6; TRBD2 is a possible D gene (5 bases). Trimming cost V 0 bases and J 1 base, with 10 bases left between them. This CDR3 is built from 17 residues. From germline, CDR1 is LGHNA and CDR2 YNFKEQ.

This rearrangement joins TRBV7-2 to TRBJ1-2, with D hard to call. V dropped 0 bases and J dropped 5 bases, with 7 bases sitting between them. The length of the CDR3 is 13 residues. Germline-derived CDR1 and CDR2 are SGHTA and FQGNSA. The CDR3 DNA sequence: TGTGCCAGCAGCTTAGCGATCCAATATGGCTACACCTTC. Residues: CASSLAIQYGYTF.

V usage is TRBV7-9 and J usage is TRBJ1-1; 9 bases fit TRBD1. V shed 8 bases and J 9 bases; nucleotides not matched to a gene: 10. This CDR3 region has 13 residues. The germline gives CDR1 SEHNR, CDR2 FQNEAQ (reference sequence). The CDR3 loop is CASYLQGAFKAFF. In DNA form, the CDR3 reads TGTGCCAGCTATTTACAGGGGGCCTTTAAAGCTTTCTTT.

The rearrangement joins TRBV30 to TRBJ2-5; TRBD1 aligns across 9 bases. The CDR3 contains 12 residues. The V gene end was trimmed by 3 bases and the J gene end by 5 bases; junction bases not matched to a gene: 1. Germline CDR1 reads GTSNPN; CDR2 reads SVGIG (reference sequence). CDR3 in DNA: TGTGCCTGGAGGACAGGGGGTGAGACCCAGTACTTC. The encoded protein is CAWRTGGETQYF.

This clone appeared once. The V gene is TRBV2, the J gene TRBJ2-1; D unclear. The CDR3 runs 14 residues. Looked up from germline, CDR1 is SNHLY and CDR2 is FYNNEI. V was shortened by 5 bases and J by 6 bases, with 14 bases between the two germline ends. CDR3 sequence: CASSRLYLLNEQFF. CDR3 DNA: TGTGCCAGCAGTCGGCTTTATCTTCTCAATGAGCAGTTCTTC.

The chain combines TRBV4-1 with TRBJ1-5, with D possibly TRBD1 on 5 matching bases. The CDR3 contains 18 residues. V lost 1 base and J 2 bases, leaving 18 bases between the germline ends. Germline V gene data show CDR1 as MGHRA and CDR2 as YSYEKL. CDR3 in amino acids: CASSQGRWRGGGNQPQHF. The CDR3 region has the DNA TGCGCCAGCAGCCAAGGAAGGTGGAGGGGAGGGGGCAATCAGCCCCAGCATTTT.

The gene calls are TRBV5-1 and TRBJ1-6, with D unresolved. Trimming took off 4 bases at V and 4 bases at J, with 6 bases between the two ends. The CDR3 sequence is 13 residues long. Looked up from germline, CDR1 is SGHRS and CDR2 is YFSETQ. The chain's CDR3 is CASSQYYNSPLHF. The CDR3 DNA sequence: TGCGCCAGCAGCCAATATTATAATTCACCCCTCCACTTT.

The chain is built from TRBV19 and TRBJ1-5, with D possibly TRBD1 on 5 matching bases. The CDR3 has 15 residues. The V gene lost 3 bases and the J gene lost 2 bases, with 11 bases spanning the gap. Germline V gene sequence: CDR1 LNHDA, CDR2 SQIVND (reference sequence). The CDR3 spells CASSMATARNQPQHF. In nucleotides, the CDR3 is TGTGCCAGTAGTATGGCGACAGCCCGCAATCAGCCCCAGCATTTT.

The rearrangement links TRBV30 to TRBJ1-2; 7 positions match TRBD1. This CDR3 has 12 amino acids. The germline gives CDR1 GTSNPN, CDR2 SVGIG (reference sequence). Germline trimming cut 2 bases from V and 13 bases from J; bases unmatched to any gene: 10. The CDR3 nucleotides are TGTGCCTGGAGTTCGCAGGGGGGTGAGTCCACCTTC. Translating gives CAWSSQGGESTF.

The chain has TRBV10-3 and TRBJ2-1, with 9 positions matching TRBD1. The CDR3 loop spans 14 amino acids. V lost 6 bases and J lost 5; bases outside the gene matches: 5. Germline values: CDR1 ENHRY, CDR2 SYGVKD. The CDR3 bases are TGTGCCATCAGGTGGGGACAGGGTAACAATGAGCAGTTCTTC. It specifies CAIRWGQGNNEQFF.

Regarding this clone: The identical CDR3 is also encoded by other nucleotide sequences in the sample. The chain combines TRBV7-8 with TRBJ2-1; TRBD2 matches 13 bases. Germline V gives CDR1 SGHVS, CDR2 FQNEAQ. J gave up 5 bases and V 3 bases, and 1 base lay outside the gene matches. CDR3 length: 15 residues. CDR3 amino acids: CASSLGLAGNNEQFF. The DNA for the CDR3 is TGTGCCAGCAGCTTGGGACTAGCGGGGAACAATGAGCAGTTCTTC.

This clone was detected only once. CDR3 residues: CASSVQGYEPQHF. CDR3 nucleotides: TGTGCCAGCAGCGTTCAGGGGTATGAGCCCCAGCATTTT. The gene calls are TRBV9 and TRBJ1-5, with D perhaps TRBD1 (6 bases). Germline values: CDR1 SGDLS, CDR2 YYNGEE. The V end lost 2 bases, the J end lost 8 bases, and 11 bases lay between the germline ends. This CDR3 has 13 amino acids.